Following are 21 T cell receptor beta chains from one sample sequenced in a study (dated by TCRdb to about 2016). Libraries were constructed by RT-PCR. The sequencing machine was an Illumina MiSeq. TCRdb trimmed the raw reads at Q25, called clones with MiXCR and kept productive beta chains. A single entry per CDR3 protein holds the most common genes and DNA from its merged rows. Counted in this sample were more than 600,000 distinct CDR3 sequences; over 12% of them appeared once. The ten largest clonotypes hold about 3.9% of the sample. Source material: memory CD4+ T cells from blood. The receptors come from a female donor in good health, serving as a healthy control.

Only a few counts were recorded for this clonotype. The CDR3 loop reads CSARPLELETQYF. CDR3 nucleotide sequence: TGCAGTGCTAGGCCGTTAGAGTTGGAGACCCAGTACTTC. The genes are TRBV20-1 and TRBJ2-5; D gene unclear. The germline CDR1 and CDR2 sequences are DFQATT and SNEGSKA (reference sequence). V lost 3 bases and J 5 bases, leaving 13 bases between the germline ends. The CDR3 totals 13 residues.

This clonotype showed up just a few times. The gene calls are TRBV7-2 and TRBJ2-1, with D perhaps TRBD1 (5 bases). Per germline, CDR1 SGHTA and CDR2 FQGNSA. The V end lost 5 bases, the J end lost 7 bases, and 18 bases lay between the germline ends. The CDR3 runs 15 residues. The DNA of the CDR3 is TGTGCCAGCAGCGAAAACAGGCCCTTGGGGAATGAGCAGTTCTTC. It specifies CASSENRPLGNEQFF.

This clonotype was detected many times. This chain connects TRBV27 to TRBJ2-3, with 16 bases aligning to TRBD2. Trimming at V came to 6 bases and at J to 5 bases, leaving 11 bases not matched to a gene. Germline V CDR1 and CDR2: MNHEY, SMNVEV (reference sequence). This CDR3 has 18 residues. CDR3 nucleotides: TGTGCCAGCAGGGAAGGGACTAGCGGGAGGGCCCAGAGAGATACGCAGTATTTT. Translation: CASREGTSGRAQRDTQYF.

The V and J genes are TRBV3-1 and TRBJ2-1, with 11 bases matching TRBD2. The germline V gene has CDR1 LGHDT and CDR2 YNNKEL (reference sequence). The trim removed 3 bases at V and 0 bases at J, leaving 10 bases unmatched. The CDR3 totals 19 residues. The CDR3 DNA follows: TGTGCCAGCAGCCACTACTCTAGCGGGGGGTCCAGCTCCTACAATGAGCAGTTCTTC. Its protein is CASSHYSSGGSSSYNEQFF.

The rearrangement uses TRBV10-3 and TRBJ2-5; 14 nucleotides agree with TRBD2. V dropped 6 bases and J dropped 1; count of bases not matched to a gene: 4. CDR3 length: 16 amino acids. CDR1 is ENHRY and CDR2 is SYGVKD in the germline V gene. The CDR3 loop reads CAISGTSGRAQETQYF. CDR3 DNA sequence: TGTGCCATCAGCGGGACTAGCGGGAGAGCCCAAGAGACCCAGTACTTC.

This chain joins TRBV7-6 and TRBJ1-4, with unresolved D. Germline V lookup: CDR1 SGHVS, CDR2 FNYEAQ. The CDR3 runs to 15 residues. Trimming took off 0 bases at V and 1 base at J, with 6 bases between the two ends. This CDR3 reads CASSLAAVTNEKLFF. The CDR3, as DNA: TGTGCCAGCAGCTTAGCGGCAGTAACTAATGAAAAACTGTTTTTT.

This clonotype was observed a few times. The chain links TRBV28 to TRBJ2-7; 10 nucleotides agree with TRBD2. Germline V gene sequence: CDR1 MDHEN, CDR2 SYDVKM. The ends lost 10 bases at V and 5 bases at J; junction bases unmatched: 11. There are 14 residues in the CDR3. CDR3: CAILSRTSGDEQYF. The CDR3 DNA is TGTGCCATTTTAAGTCGGACTAGCGGAGACGAGCAGTACTTC.

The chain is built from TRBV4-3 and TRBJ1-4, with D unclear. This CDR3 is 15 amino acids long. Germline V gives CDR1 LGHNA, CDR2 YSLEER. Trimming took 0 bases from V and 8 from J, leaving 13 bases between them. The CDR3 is CASSQDPSIGEKLFF. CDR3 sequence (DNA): TGCGCCAGCAGCCAAGATCCGTCGATCGGGGAAAAACTGTTTTTT.

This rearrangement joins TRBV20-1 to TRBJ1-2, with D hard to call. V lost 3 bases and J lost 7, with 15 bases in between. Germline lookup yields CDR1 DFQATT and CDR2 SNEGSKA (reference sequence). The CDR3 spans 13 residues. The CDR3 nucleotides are TGCAGTGCTAGTGGTGTAGAAACGGCTGGCTACACCTTC. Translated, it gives CSASGVETAGYTF.

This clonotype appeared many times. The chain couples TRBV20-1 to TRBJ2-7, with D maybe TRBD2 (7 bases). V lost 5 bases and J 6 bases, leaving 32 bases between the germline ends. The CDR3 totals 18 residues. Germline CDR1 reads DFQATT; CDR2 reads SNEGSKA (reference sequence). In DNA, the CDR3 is TGCAGTGCTCCCGCCCTAGGGGGGGGGAAGTTTTACGCGGTCGAGCAGTACTTC. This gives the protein CSAPALGGGKFYAVEQYF.

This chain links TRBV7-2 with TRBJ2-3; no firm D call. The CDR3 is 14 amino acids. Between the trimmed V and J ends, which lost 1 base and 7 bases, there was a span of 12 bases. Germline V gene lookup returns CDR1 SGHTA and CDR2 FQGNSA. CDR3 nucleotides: TGTGCCAGCAGCTTAGGCCTAGTGGGGTATACGCAGTATTTT. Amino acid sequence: CASSLGLVGYTQYF.

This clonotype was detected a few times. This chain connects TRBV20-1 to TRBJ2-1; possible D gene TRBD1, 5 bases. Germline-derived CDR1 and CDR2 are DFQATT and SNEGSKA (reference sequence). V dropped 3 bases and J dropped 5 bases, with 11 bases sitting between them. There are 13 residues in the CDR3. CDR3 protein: CSARGHPNNEQFF. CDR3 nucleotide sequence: TGCAGTGCTAGGGGGCACCCAAACAATGAGCAGTTCTTC.

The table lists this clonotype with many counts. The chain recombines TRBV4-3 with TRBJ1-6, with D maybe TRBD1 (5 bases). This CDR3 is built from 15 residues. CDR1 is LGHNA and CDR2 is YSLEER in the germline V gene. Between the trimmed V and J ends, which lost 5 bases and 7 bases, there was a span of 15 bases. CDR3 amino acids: CASSSNRKANSPLHF. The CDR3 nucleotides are TGCGCCAGCAGCTCTAACAGGAAAGCGAATTCACCCCTCCACTTT.

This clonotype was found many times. CDR3: CASSQRGWHSPLHF. The CDR3 DNA follows: TGTGCCAGCAGCCAAAGGGGATGGCATTCACCCCTCCACTTT. This chain links TRBV3-1 with TRBJ1-6; D possibly corresponds to TRBD1 (5 bases). The V gene's germline CDR1 is LGHDT and CDR2 YNNKEL (reference sequence). The CDR3 sequence is 14 residues long. V was trimmed by 2 bases and J by 8 bases, leaving 10 bases between them. The variable domain in full, completed from reference TRBV3-1 and TRBJ1-6, reads DTAVSQTPKYLVTQMGNDKSIKCEQNLGHDTMYWYKQDSKKFLKIMFSYNNKELIINETVPNRFSPKSPDKAHLNLHINSLELGDSAVYFCASSQRGWHSPLHFGNGTRLTVT.

The CDR3 DNA sequence: TGTGCCAGCAGCATGCAGGGAAGGGGAGTGAACACTGAAGCTTTCTTT. Translated: CASSMQGRGVNTEAFF. The chain is built from TRBV7-3 and TRBJ1-1, with D perhaps TRBD1 (5 bases). The CDR3 spans 16 residues. V lost 5 bases and J 0 bases, leaving 16 bases between the germline ends. The germline V gene encodes CDR1 SGHTA and CDR2 FQGTGA.

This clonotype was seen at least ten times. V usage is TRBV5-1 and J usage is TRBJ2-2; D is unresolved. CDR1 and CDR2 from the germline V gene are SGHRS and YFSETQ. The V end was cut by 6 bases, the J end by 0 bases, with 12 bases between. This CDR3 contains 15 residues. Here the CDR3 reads CASIGSTANTGELFF. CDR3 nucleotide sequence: TGCGCCAGCATAGGGTCCACAGCGAACACCGGGGAGCTGTTTTTT.

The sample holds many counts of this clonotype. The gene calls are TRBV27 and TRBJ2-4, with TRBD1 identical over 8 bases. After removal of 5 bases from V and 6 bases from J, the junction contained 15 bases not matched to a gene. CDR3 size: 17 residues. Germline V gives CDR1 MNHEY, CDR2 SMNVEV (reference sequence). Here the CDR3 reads CASSPIATGTGRNIQYF. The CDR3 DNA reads TGTGCCAGCAGTCCGATCGCTACCGGGACAGGTCGAAACATTCAGTACTTC.

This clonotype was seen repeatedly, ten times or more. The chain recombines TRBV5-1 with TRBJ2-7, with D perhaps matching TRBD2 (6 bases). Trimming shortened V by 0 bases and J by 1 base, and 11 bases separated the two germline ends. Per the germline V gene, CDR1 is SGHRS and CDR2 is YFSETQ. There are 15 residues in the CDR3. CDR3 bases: TGCGCCAGCAGCTTGGTGGCTAGCGCATCCTACGAGCAGTACTTC. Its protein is CASSLVASASYEQYF.

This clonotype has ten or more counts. This CDR3 is CASRRLAGGPDNEQFF. The CDR3 DNA reads TGCGCCAGCAGAAGACTAGCGGGAGGGCCGGACAATGAGCAGTTCTTC. This sequence joins TRBV4-1 and TRBJ2-1, with 14 bases matching TRBD2. The trim removed 6 bases at V and 5 bases at J, leaving 6 bases unmatched. Germline assignment: CDR1 MGHRA and CDR2 YSYEKL. This CDR3 comprises 16 residues.

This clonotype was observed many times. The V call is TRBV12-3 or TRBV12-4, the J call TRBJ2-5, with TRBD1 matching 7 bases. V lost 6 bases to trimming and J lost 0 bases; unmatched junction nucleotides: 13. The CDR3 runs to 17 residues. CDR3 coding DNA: TGTGCCAGCAGCCGCACTACAGGGGTAGTGGACCAAGAGACCCAGTACTTC. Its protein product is CASSRTTGVVDQETQYF.

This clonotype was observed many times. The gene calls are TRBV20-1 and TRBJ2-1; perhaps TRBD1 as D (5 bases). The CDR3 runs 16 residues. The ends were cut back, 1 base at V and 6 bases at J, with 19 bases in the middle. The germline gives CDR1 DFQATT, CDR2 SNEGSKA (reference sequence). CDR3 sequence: CSARGVGVSSTNEQFF. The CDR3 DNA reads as TGCAGTGCTAGAGGCGTAGGGGTTAGTAGTACCAATGAGCAGTTCTTC.